The clone carrying this TCR beta chain turned up a few times. The antigen is not known. CDR3 length: 14 residues. Germline V gene sequence: CDR1 MNHEY, CDR2 SMNVEV (reference sequence). V was shortened by 2 bases and J by 4 bases, with 9 bases between the two germline ends. These data are taken from a study of OX40 agonist ivuxolimab in advanced cancers. The study, taken as a whole, reports: Among patients with partial responses at 0.1-3.0 mg/kg, clonal expansion was among the lowest.

Assay used: immunoSEQ multiplex PCR; TCRdb lists only in-frame clones, some missing. The sample lists about 22,000 clones; around nine tenths were seen once. Specimen: CD4+ or CD8+ T cells sorted from blood, collected in a trial of the OX40 agonist ivuxolimab. The rearrangement joins TRBV27 to TRBJ1-5; maybe TRBD1 (6 bases). This TCR came from an adult with an advanced solid tumor such as melanoma, head and neck, liver or kidney cancer. CDR3 sequence (DNA): TGTGCCAGCAGTTTACGAGGGGGAAATCAGCCCCAGCATTTT. Translating gives CASSLRGGNQPQHF.